This T cell receptor (beta chain) appears in the sequencing data of a study of identical twins. Points from the study as a whole: Low generation probability was overrepresented in out-of-frame alpha sequences shared by twins. Among beta out-of-frame sequences, excess sharing between twins appeared weaker.

At least ten counts were recorded for this clonotype. The target antigen is unknown. The CDR3 loop spans 15 amino acids. J lost 5 bases, V lost 3 bases, and 8 bases had no gene match. CDR1 is LNHNV and CDR2 is YYDKDF in the germline V gene (reference sequence). Addition of a universal primer site occurred through template switching, and cDNA carried unique molecular identifiers. MiXCR was run by TCRdb on the 5' RACE reads, yielding one entry per CDR3 protein. Altogether around 670,000 distinct CDR3 sequences are present, around 5.7% being singletons, with the ten largest covering 1.5% to 2%. This sequence was found in a man between 18 and 29 years old in good health. Sequenced sample: naive T cells sorted from blood. The chain links TRBV15 to TRBJ1-2, with 8 bases lining up with TRBD1. The CDR3 nucleotides read TGTGCCACCAGCAGCTTTGGGACAGGCAATTATGGCTACACCTTC. It specifies CATSSFGTGNYGYTF.